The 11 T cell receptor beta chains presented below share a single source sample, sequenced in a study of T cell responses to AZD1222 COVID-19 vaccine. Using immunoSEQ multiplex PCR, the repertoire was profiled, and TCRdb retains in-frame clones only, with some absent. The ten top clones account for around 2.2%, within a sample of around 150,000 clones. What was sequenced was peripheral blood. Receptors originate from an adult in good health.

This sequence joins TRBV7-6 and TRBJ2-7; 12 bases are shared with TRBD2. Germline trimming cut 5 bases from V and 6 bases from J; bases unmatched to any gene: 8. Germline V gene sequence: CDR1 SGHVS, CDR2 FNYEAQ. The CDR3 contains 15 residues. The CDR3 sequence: CASSGGTSGSLEQYF. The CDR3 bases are TGTGCCAGCAGCGGGGGGACTAGCGGGTCCCTCGAGCAGTACTTC.

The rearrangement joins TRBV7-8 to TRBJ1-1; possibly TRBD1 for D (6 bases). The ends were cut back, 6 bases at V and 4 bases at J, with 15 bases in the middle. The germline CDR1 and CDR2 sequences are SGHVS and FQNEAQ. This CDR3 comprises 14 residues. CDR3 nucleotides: TGTGCCAGCAGTTATGGGGGGGCGGGCACTGAAGCTTTCTTT. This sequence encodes CASSYGGAGTEAFF. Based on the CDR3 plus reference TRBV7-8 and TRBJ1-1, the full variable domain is GAGVSQSPRYKVAKRGQDVALRCDPISGHVSLFWYQQALGQGPEFLTYFQNEAQLDKSGLPSDRFFAERPEGSVSTLKIQRTQQEDSAVYLCASSYGGAGTEAFFGQGTRLTVV.

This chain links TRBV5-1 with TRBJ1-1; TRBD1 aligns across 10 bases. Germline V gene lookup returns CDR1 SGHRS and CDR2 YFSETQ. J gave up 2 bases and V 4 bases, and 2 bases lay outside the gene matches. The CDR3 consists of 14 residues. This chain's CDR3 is CASSRTGGNTEAFF. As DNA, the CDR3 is TGCGCCAGCAGCCGGACAGGGGGTAACACTGAAGCTTTCTTT.

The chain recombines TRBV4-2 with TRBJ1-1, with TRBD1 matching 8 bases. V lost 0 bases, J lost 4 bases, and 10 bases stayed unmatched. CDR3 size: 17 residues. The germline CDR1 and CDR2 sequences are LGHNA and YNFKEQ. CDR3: CASSQDLLQGALTEAFF. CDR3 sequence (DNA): TGTGCCAGCAGCCAAGATCTACTCCAGGGGGCACTCACTGAAGCTTTCTTT.

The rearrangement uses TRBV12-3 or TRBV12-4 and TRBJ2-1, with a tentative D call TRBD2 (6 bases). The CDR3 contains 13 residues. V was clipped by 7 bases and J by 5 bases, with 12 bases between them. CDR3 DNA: TGTGCCAGCAACGCGGGACTTGACAATGAGCAGTTCTTC. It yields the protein CASNAGLDNEQFF.

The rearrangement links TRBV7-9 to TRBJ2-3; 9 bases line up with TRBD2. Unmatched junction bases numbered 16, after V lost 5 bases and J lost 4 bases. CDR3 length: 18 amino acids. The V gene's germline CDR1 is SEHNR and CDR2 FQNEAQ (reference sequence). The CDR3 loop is CASSHGLAGPSIPDTQYF. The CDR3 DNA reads TGTGCCAGCAGCCACGGGCTAGCGGGGCCCTCAATTCCAGATACGCAGTATTTT. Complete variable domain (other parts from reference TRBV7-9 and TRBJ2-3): DTGVSQNPRHKITKRGQNVTFRCDPISEHNRLYWYRQTLGQGPEFLTYFQNEAQLEKSRLLSDRFSAERPKGSFSTLEIQRTEQGDSAMYLCASSHGLAGPSIPDTQYFGPGTRLTVL.

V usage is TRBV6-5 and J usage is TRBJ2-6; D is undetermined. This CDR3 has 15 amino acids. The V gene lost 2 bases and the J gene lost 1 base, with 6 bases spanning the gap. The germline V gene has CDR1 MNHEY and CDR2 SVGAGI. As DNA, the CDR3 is TGTGCCAGCAGTTACGGCCCTTCTGGGGCCAACGTCCTGACTTTC. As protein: CASSYGPSGANVLTF.

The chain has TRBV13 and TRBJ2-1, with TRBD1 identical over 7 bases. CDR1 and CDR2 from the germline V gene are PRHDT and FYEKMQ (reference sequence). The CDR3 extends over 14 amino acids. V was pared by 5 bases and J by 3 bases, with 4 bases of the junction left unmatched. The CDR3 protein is CASSEDRYYNEQFF. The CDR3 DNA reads TGTGCCAGCAGCGAGGACAGGTACTACAATGAGCAGTTCTTC. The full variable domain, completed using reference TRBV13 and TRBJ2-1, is AAGVIQSPRHLIKEKRETATLKCYPIPRHDTVYWYQQGPGQDPQFLISFYEKMQSDKGSIPDRFSAQQFSDYHSELNMSSLELGDSALYFCASSEDRYYNEQFFGPGTRLTVL.

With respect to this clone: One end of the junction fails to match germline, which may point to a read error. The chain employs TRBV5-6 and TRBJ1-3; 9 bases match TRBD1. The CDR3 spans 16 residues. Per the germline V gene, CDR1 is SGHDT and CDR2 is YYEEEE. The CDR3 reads CASNLGQDRGRNTIYF. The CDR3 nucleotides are TGTGCCAGCAACTTGGGGCAGGACAGGGGAAGAAACACCATATATTTT.

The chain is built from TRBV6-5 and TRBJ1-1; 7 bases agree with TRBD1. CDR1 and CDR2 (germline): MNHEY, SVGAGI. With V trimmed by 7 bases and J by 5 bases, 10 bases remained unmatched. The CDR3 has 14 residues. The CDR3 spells CASKDDTTGTEAFF. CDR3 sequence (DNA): TGTGCCAGCAAAGACGATACGACAGGGACTGAAGCTTTCTTT.

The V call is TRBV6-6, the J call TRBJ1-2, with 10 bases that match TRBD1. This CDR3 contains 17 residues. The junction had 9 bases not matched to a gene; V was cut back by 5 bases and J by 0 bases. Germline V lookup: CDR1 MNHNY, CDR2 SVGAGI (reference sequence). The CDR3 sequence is CASSLRTGGASNYGYTF. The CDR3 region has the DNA TGTGCCAGCAGTCTCCGGACAGGGGGGGCCTCTAACTATGGCTACACCTTC.